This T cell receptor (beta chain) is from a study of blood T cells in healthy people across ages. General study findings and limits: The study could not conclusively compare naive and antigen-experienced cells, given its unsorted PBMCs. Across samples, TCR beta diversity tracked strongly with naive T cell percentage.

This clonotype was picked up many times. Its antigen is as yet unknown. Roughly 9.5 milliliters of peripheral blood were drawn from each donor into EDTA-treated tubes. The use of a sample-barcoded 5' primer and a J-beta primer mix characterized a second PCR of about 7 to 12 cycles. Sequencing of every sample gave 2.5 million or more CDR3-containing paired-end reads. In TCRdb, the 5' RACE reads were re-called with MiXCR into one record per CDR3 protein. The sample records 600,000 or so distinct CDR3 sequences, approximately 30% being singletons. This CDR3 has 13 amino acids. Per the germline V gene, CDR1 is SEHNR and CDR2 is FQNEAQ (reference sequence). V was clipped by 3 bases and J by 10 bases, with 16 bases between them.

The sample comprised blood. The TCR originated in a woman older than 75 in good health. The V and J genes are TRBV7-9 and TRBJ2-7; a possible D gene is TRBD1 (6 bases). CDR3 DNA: TGTGCCAGCAGCTTGGAACGGACAGAGTTACAGTACTTC. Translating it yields CASSLERTELQYF.